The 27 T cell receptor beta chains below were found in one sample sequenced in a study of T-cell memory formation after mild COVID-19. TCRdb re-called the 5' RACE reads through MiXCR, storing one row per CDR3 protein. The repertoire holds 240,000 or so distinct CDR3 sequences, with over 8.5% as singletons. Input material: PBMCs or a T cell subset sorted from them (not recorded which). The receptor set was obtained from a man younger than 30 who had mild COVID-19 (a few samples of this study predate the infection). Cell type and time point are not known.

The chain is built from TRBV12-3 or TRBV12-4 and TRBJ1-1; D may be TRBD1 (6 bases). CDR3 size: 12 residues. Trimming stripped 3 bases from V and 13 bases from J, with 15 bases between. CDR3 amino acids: CASSLVSGEGFF. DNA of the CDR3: TGTGCCAGCAGTTTGGTTTCAGGGGAGGGTTTCTTT.

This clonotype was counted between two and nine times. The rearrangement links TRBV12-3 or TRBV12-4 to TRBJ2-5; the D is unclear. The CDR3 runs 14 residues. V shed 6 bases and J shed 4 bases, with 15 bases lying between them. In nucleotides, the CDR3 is TGTGCCAGCAGCATCGGCCGGGTCCGAGAGACCCAGTACTTC. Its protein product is CASSIGRVRETQYF.

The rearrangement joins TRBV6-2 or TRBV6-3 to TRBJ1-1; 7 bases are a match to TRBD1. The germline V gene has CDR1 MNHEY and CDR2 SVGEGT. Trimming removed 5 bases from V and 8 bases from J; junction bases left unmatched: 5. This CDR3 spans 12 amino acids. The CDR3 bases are TGTGCCAGCAGTCCGACAGGGAGGGAAGCTTTCTTT. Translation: CASSPTGREAFF.

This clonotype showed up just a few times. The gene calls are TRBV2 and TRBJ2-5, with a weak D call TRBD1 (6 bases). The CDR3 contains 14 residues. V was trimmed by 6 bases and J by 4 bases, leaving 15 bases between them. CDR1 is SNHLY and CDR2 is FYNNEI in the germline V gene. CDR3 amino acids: CASRSGRGLETQYF. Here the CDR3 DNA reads TGTGCCAGCAGGTCGGGCAGGGGCCTAGAGACCCAGTACTTC. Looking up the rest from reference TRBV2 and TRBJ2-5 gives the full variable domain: EPEVTQTPSHQVTQMGQEVILRCVPISNHLYFYWYRQILGQKVEFLVSFYNNEISEKSEIFDDQFSVERPDGSNFTLKIRSTKLEDSAMYFCASRSGRGLETQYFGPGTRLLVL.

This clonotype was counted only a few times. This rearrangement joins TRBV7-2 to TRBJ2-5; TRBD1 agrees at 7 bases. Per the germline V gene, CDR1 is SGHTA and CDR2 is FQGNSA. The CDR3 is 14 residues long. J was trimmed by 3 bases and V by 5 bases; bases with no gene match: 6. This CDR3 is CASSPLDREETQYF. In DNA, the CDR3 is TGTGCCAGCAGCCCTCTCGACAGGGAAGAGACCCAGTACTTC.

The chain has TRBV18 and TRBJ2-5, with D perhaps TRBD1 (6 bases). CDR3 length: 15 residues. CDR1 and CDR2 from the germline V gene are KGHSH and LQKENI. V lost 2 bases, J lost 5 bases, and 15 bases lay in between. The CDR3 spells CASSPRFVQGETQYF. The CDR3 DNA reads TGTGCCAGCTCACCAAGATTCGTCCAGGGGGAGACCCAGTACTTC.

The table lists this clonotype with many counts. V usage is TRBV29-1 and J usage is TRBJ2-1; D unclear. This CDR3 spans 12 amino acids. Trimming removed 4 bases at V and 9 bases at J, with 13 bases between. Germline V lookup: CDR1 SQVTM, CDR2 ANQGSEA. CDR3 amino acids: CSVALTTFEQFF. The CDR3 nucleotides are TGCAGCGTTGCTTTAACTACATTTGAGCAGTTCTTC.

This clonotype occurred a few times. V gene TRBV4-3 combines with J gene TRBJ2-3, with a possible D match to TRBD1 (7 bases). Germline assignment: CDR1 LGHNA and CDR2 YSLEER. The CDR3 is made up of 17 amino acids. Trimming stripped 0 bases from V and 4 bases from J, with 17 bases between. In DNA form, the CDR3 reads TGCGCCAGCAGCCAAGATCTGGCCAGGGGGGTACCAGATACGCAGTATTTT. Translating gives CASSQDLARGVPDTQYF.

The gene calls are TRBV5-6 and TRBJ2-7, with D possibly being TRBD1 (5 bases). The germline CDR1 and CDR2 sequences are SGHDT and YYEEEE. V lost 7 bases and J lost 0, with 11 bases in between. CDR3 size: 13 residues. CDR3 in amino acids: CASGSRASYEQYV. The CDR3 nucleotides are TGTGCCAGCGGTTCCAGGGCCTCCTACGAGCAGTACGTC.

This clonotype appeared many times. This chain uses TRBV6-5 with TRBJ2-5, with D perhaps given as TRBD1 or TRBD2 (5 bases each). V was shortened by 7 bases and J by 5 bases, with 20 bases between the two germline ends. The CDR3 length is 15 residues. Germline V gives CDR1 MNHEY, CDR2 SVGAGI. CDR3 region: CASTPDWGSRETQYF. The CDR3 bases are TGTGCCAGCACCCCAGACTGGGGGTCCCGGGAGACCCAGTACTTC.

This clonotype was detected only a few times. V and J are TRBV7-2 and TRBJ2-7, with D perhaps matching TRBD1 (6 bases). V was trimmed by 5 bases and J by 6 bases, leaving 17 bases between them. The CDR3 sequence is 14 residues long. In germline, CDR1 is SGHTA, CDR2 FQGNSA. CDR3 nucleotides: TGTGCCAGCAGCGATACAGGGTTCTCCGGCGAGCAGTACTTC. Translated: CASSDTGFSGEQYF. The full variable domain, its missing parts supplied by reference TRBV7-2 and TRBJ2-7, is GAGVSQSPSNKVTEKGKDVELRCDPISGHTALYWYRQSLGQGLEFLIYFQGNSAPDKSGLPSDRFSAERTGGSVSTLTIQRTQQEDSAVYLCASSDTGFSGEQYFGPGTRLTVT.

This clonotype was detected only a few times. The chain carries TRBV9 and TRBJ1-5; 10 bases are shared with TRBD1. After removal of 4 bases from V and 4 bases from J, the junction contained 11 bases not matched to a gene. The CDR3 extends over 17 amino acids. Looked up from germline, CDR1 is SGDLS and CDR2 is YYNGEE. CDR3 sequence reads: CASSPPPDRGGNQPQHF. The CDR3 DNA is TGTGCCAGCAGCCCTCCCCCGGACAGGGGGGGAAATCAGCCCCAGCATTTT. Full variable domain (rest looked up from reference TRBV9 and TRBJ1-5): DSGVTQTPKHLITATGQRVTLRCSPRSGDLSVYWYQQSLDQGLQFLIQYYNGEERAKGNILERFSAQQFPDLHSELNLSSLELGDSALYFCASSPPPDRGGNQPQHFGDGTRLSIL.

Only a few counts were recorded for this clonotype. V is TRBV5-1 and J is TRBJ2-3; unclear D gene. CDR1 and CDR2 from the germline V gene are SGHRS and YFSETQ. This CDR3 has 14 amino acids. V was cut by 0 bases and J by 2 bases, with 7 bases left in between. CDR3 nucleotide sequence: TGCGCCAGCAGCTTGGACTTCTTCACAGATACGCAGTATTTT. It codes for CASSLDFFTDTQYF.

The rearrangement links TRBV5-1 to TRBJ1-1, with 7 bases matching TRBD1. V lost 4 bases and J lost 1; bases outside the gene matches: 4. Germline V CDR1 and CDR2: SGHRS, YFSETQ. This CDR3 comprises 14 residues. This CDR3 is CASSGRTGNTEAFF. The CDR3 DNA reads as TGCGCCAGCAGCGGCCGGACAGGGAACACTGAAGCTTTCTTT.

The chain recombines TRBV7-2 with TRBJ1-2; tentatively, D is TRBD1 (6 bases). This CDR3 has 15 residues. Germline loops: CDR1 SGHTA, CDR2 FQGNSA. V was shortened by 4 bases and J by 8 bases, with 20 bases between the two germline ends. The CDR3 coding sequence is TGTGCCAGCAGCTCCCGGACAGTCCGGAGGGCCGGCTACACCTTC. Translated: CASSSRTVRRAGYTF.

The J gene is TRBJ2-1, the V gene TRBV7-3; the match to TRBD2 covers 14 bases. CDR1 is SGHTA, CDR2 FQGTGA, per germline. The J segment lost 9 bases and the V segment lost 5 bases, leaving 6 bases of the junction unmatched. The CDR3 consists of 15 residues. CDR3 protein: CASSLGLAGGAEQFF. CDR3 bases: TGTGCCAGCAGCCTAGGACTAGCGGGGGGCGCTGAGCAGTTCTTC.

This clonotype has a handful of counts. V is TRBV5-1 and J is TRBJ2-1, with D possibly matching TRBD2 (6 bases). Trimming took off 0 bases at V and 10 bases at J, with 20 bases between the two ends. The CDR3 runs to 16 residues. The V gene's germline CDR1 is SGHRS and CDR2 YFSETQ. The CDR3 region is CASSLGLATRGEEQFF. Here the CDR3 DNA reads TGCGCCAGCAGCTTGGGGCTAGCGACCCGTGGAGAGGAGCAGTTCTTC. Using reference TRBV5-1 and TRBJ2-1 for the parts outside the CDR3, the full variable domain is KAGVTQTPRYLIKTRGQQVTLSCSPISGHRSVSWYQQTPGQGLQFLFEYFSETQRNKGNFPGRFSGRQFSNSRSEMNVSTLELGDSALYLCASSLGLATRGEEQFFGPGTRLTVL.

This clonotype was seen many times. CDR3 in DNA: TGTGCCAGCAGCTTTTTAGCGGGGGGCTGGACCGGGGAGCTGTTTTTT. This gives the protein CASSFLAGGWTGELFF. The rearrangement links TRBV7-3 to TRBJ2-2; 10 bases agree with TRBD2. CDR3 length equals 16 residues. The trim removed 3 bases at V and 5 bases at J, leaving 6 bases unmatched. CDR1 and CDR2 (germline): SGHTA, FQGTGA.

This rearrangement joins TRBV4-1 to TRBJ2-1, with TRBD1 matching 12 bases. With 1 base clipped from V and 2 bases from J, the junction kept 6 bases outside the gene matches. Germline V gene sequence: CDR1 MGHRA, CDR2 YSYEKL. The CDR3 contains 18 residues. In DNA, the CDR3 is TGCGCCAGCAGCCAAGGAGACGGGACAGGGGGCACCTACAATGAGCAGTTCTTC. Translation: CASSQGDGTGGTYNEQFF.

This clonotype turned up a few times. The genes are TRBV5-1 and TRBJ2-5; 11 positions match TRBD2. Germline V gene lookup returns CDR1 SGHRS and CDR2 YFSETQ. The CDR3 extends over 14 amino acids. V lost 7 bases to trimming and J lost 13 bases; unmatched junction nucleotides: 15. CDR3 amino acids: CASGPSGGPAPRYF. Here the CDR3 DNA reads TGCGCCAGCGGACCTAGCGGGGGGCCTGCTCCACGGTACTTC.

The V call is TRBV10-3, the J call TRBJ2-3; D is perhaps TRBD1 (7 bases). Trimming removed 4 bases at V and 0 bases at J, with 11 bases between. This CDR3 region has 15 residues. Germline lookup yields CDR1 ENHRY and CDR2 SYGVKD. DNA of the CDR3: TGTGCCATCAGTGCGGAGGGGGCTAGCACAGATACGCAGTATTTT. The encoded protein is CAISAEGASTDTQYF.

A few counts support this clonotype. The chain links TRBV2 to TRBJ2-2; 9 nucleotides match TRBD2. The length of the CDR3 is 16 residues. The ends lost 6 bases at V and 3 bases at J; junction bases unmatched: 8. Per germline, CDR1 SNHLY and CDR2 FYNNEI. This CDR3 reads CASRAERGAYTGELFF. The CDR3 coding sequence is TGTGCCAGCAGGGCCGAGCGGGGGGCTTACACCGGGGAGCTGTTTTTT.

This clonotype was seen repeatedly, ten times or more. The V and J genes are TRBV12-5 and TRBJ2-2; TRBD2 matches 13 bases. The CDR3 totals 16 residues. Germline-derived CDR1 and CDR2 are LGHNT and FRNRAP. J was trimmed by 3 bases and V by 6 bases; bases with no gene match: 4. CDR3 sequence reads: CASGRTSGGDTGELFF. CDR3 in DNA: TGTGCTAGTGGCAGGACTAGCGGGGGAGACACCGGGGAGCTGTTTTTT.

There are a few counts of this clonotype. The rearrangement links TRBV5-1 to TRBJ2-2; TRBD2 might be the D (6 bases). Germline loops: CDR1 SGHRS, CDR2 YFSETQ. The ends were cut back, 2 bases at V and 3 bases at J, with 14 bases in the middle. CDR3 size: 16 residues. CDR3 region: CASSFSSGVDTGELFF. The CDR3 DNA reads TGCGCCAGCAGCTTTAGTTCGGGAGTCGACACCGGGGAGCTGTTTTTT. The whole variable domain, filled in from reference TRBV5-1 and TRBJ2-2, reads KAGVTQTPRYLIKTRGQQVTLSCSPISGHRSVSWYQQTPGQGLQFLFEYFSETQRNKGNFPGRFSGRQFSNSRSEMNVSTLELGDSALYLCASSFSSGVDTGELFFGEGSRLTVL.

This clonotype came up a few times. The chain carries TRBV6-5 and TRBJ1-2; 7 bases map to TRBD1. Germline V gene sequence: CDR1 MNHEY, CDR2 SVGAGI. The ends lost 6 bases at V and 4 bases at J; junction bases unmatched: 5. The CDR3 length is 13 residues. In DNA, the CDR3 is TGTGCCAGCAGGCGGGAGGGGGCCTATGGCTACACCTTC. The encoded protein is CASRREGAYGYTF.

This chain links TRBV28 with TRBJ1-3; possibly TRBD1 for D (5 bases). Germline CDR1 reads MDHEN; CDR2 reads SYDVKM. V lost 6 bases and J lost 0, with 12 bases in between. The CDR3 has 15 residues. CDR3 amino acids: CASRGRWDSGNTIYF. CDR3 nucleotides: TGTGCCAGCAGGGGACGGTGGGACTCTGGAAACACCATATATTTT.

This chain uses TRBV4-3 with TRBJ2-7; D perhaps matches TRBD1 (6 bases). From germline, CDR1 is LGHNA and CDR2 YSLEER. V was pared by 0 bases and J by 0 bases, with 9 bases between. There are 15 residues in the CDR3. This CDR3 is CASSQEDSFSYEQYF. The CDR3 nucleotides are TGCGCCAGCAGCCAAGAGGACAGTTTCTCCTACGAGCAGTACTTC.